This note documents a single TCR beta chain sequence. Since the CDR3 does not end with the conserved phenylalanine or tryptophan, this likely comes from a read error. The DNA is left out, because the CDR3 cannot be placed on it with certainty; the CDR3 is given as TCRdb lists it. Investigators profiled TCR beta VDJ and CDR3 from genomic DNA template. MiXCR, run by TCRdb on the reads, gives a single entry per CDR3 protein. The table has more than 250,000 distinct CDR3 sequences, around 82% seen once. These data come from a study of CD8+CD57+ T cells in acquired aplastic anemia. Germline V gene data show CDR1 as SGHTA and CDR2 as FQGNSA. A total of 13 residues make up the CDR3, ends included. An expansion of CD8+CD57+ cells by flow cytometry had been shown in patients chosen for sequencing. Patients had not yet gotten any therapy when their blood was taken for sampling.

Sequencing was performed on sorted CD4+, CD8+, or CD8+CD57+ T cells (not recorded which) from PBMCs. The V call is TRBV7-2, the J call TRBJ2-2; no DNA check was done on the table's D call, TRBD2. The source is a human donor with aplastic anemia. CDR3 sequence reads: CASSLAGPPDTLY.